Listed below are T cell receptor beta chains from one sample, sequenced in a study of T cell changes during pregnancy in multiple sclerosis. TCRdb's table, derived via immunoSEQ multiplex PCR, lists solely in-frame clones and lacks some. The repertoire consists of 20,000 to 25,000 clones, with roughly 90% occurring once and the leading ten covering roughly 0.68%. The source was CD4+ T cells from peripheral blood mononuclear cells, collected in the third trimester of pregnancy. The receptors shown here come from a female donor with multiple sclerosis, enrolled in a pregnancy study. Both conserved end residues are part of each CDR3. Each record gives: J gene, D gene, CDR3 length, clone size, V gene, CDR3 DNA, CDR3 protein. D genes are given only for firm matches. Size is stated for part of the rows, as once, few or many counts, or as a class when the clone is expanded.

TRBJ1-2 TRBD1 14 - TRBV5-5 TGTGCCAGCAGCAAGGGACAGGGACTCTATGGCTACACCTTC CASSKGQGLYGYTF
TRBJ1-2 - 15 - TRBV5-1 TGCGCCAGCAGCCCTACTGGGCTCAGAAGCTATGGCTACACCTTC CASSPTGLRSYGYTF
TRBJ1-1 - 15 - TRBV9 TGTGCCAGCAGCGTCTTCGCCCGGGAGGGGACTGAAGCTTTCTTT CASSVFAREGTEAFF
TRBJ2-2 TRBD1 19 - TRBV9 TGTGCCAGCAGCTCACGAAGCGGACTGGACAGGGGGCAGAACGGGGAGCTGTTTTTT CASSSRSGLDRGQNGELFF
TRBJ2-5 TRBD2 12 - TRBV28 TGTGCCAGTGGGACTAGCGAAGAGACCCAGTACTTC CASGTSEETQYF
TRBJ1-2 TRBD1 15 - TRBV7-9 TGTGCCAGCACCCATGGGGACAGGGTGAGCTATGGCTACACCTTC CASTHGDRVSYGYTF
TRBJ2-5 - 13 - TRBV7-9 TGTGCCAGCAGCTTGTCCGGGCAAGAGACCCAGTACTTC CASSLSGQETQYF
TRBJ2-2 TRBD1 17 - TRBV2 TGTGCCAGCAGTGAGGGACAGTTCGTCTTCAACACCGGGGAGCTGTTTTTT CASSEGQFVFNTGELFF
TRBJ1-3 - 13 - TRBV7-9 TGTGCCAGCAGCTTAGGGGGCAGAAACACCATATATTTT CASSLGGRNTIYF
TRBJ2-4 TRBD1 14 once TRBV19 TGTGCCAGTTCAGGACAGGGGGTCAAAAACATTCAGTACTTC CASSGQGVKNIQYF
TRBJ2-1 - 15 - TRBV5-5 TGTGCCAGCAGCTTGCGACAGCCAAAATACAATGAGCAGTTCTTC CASSLRQPKYNEQFF
TRBJ2-2 TRBD2 15 - TRBV7-2 TGTGCCAGCACCCCGACTAGCGGGGTCACCGGGGAGCTGTTTTTT CASTPTSGVTGELFF
TRBJ1-2 - 22 - TRBV15 TGTGCCACCAGCAGAGTTGGGGAGGGTCTGGAGACATTCGCCGAAGCTAACTATGGCTACACCTTC CATSRVGEGLETFAEANYGYTF
TRBJ2-1 TRBD2 17 few TRBV4-1 TGCGCCAGCAGCCAAAGTCTAGCGGGGCTGTCCTACAATGAGCAGTTCTTC CASSQSLAGLSYNEQFF
TRBJ2-7 TRBD1 16 - TRBV27 TGTGCCAGCAGTCCGATACGCCAGGGGGCGACCTACGAGCAGTACTTC CASSPIRQGATYEQYF
TRBJ2-7 TRBD2 15 - TRBV5-1 TGCGCCAGCAGCTTGGTCCTAGCGGGGAACTACGAGCAGTACTTC CASSLVLAGNYEQYF
TRBJ1-1 - 14 - TRBV28 TGTGCCAGCAGTTCTCCCGGGAGGGCTGGGATAGCTTTCTTT CASSSPGRAGIAFF
TRBJ1-1 - 13 once TRBV2 TGTGCCAGCAGTGCAGACACGAACACTGAAGCTTTCTTT CASSADTNTEAFF
TRBJ1-5 - 14 - TRBV18 TGTGCCAGCTCACCAGGGCCCCGCAATCAGCCCCAGCATTTT CASSPGPRNQPQHF
TRBJ1-3 TRBD1 15 few TRBV6-5 TGTGCCAGCAGACTCGACAGGGGTACTGGAAACACCATATATTTT CASRLDRGTGNTIYF
TRBJ1-2 - 14 once TRBV5-5 TGTGCCAGCAGCTGGACACCCGCTAACTATGGCTACACCTTC CASSWTPANYGYTF
TRBJ1-6 - 16 - TRBV19 TGTGCCAGTAGTATAGAGGGGACAACACTGGATTCACCCCTCCACTTT CASSIEGTTLDSPLHF
TRBJ2-3 TRBD1 15 - TRBV29-1 TGCAGCGTTGAAGCTTCAGGGGGCTGGGCAGATACGCAGTATTTT CSVEASGGWADTQYF
TRBJ1-1 TRBD1 14 once TRBV18 TGTGCCAGCTCACCAAGGCAGGGGGACACTGAAGCTTTCTTT CASSPRQGDTEAFF
TRBJ2-2 - 15 - TRBV5-1 TGCGCCAGCAGCCTAGAGCAGGGCGGCACCGGGGAGCTGTTTTTT CASSLEQGGTGELFF
TRBJ1-3 - 16 - TRBV5-1 TGCGCCAGCAGCTTGGATAGCCGTCACTCTGGAAACACCATATATTTT CASSLDSRHSGNTIYF
TRBJ1-2 - 11 - TRBV10-2 TGCGCCAGCAGTCCAGGGTACGGCTACACCTTC CASSPGYGYTF
TRBJ1-4 TRBD1 15 once TRBV6-1 TGTGCCAGCAGGACAGGGGGGGGAACTAATGAAAAACTGTTTTTT CASRTGGGTNEKLFF
TRBJ1-5 - 15 - TRBV5-8 TGTGCCAGCAGCTTGGGGCAGGGGAGCGACCAGCCCCAGCATTTT CASSLGQGSDQPQHF
TRBJ2-1 - 16 - TRBV7-9 TGTGCCAGCAACCCTCCGGGGCGGGGGCGCGGGTATGAGCAGTTCTTC CASNPPGRGRGYEQFF
TRBJ1-2 TRBD1 15 - TRBV27 TGTGCCAGCAGTTCACCTCACAGGGGTTCTATGAGCTACACCTTC CASSSPHRGSMSYTF
TRBJ2-7 TRBD2 15 - TRBV6-1 TGTGCCAGCAGCCCCCGGAGCGGGGGACCTTACGAGCAGTACTTC CASSPRSGGPYEQYF
TRBJ1-2 TRBD1 16 - TRBV4-1 TGCGCCAGCAGCCGAGAAGGACAGGGCCCTAACTATGGCTACACCTTC CASSREGQGPNYGYTF
TRBJ2-1 - 16 - TRBV7-8 TGTGCCAGCAGCACCGGAGGTAGGGCGGGCGCCAATGAGCAGTTCTTC CASSTGGRAGANEQFF
TRBJ2-3 - 16 - TRBV25-1 TGTGCCAGCAGTGGAGATGAAGACAGAAACACAGATACGCAGTATTTT CASSGDEDRNTDTQYF
TRBJ2-5 - 14 - TRBV5-4 TGTGCCAGCAGCTTGGACAGGGATCAAGAGACCCAGTACTTC CASSLDRDQETQYF
TRBJ2-1 TRBD1 14 - TRBV5-1 TGCGCCAGCGAGCCCGGGACAGGGTACAATGAGCAGTTCTTC CASEPGTGYNEQFF
TRBJ2-3 - 16 - TRBV5-4 TGTGCCAGCAGCCCGGGGGCCAGCGGGGATCGGGTTACGCAGTATTTT CASSPGASGDRVTQYF
TRBJ2-2 TRBD2 17 - TRBV5-1 TGCGCCAGCAGCCCCCTTGGGGCGGGGGGAATGACCGGGGAGCTGTTTTTT CASSPLGAGGMTGELFF
TRBJ2-3 TRBD2 14 - TRBV9 TGTGCCAGCGCCCCCAGGGACTACACAGATACGCAGTATTTT CASAPRDYTDTQYF
TRBJ2-1 TRBD2 17 - TRBV6-1 TGTGCCAGCAGTGAATTTCCGACTAGCGGATCCTACAATGAGCAGTTCTTC CASSEFPTSGSYNEQFF
TRBJ2-7 TRBD2 15 - TRBV2 TGTGCCAGCAGTGGACTAGCGGGGGGGCCTAACGCGCAGTACTTC CASSGLAGGPNAQYF
TRBJ1-1 TRBD1 16 once TRBV6-5 TGTGCCAGCAGTTATAACCCGGGACAGGGGGCCACTGAAGCTTTCTTT CASSYNPGQGATEAFF
TRBJ1-2 - 12 - TRBV7-6 TGTGCCAGCAGCTTAGGGGCTGATGGCTACACCTTC CASSLGADGYTF
TRBJ1-1 - 12 - TRBV19 TGTGCCAGTAATGACAGAAGCACTGAAGCTTTCTTT CASNDRSTEAFF
TRBJ1-3 TRBD1 16 - TRBV6-5 TGTGCCAGCAGTTACGGGACAGGTATTTCTGGAAACACCATATATTTT CASSYGTGISGNTIYF
TRBJ2-5 TRBD2 14 - TRBV2 TGTGCCAGCCAGCAGCGGGGGGCCCCTGAGACCCAGTACTTC CASQQRGAPETQYF
TRBJ2-1 TRBD1 15 - TRBV28 TGTGCCAGCAGTTCCGTCGGGACAGCCTACAATGAGCAGTTCTTC CASSSVGTAYNEQFF
TRBJ1-1 - 13 - TRBV18 TGTGCCAGCTCACCACAAACAGAGACTGAAGCTTTCTTT CASSPQTETEAFF
TRBJ2-7 - 17 - TRBV7-8 TGTGCCAGCAGCCCCGCCATGATTGGGGGCCCCACCTACGAGCAGTACTTC CASSPAMIGGPTYEQYF
TRBJ1-2 TRBD1 14 - TRBV30 TGTGCCTGGAGCCCGACAGGGATTAACTATGGCTACACCTTC CAWSPTGINYGYTF